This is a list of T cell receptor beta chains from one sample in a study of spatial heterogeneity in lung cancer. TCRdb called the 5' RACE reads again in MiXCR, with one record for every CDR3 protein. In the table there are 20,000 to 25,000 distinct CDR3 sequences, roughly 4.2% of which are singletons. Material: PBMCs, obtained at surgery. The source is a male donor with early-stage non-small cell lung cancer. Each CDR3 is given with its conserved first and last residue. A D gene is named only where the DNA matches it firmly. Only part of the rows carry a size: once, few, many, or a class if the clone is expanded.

CASSPRTNYEQYF TGTGCCAGCAGCCCCCGGACCAACTACGAGCAGTACTTC TRBV11-2 many TRBJ2-7 NA
CASSTWTDSYEQYF TGTGCCAGTAGTACATGGACAGATAGCTACGAGCAGTACTTC TRBV19 many TRBJ2-7 NA
CASSRTSGLPIPYEQYF TGTGCCAGCAGTCGTACCTCAGGACTGCCTATCCCCTACGAGCAGTACTTC TRBV4-2 many TRBJ2-7 NA
CASSYGVNTEALF TGTGCCAGCAGTTACGGGGTGAACACTGAAGCTCTCTTT TRBV6-5 NA TRBJ1-1 NA
CSARQTGSWSYGYTF TGCAGTGCTAGACAGACAGGGTCGTGGAGCTATGGCTACACCTTC TRBV20-1 NA TRBJ1-2 TRBD1
CSARTVGTEKLFF TGCAGTGCAAGGACGGTGGGGACTGAAAAACTGTTTTTT TRBV20-1 NA TRBJ1-4 NA
CASSLGMGQQRETQYF TGCGCCAGCAGCCTAGGAATGGGACAGCAGCGAGAGACCCAGTACTTC TRBV5-1 many TRBJ2-5 TRBD1
CASSLLPGGGNEQFF TGTGCCAGCAGCTTACTACCGGGGGGCGGGAATGAGCAGTTCTTC TRBV11-3 many TRBJ2-1 NA
CASTQGQGQNSPLHF TGTGCCAGCACCCAAGGACAGGGACAAAATTCACCCCTCCACTTT TRBV7-3 few TRBJ1-6 TRBD1
CASSTWGHEQYF TGTGCCAGCAGCACTTGGGGGCACGAGCAGTACTTC TRBV28 many TRBJ2-7 NA
CSAPLAGDEQYF TGCAGTGCTCCGCTAGCGGGAGACGAGCAGTACTTC TRBV20-1 many TRBJ2-7 TRBD2
CASSQGQGIREQYF TGCGCCAGCAGCCAGGGACAGGGGATACGCGAGCAGTACTTC TRBV4-3 many TRBJ2-7 TRBD1
CASSSGLAAQETQYF TGTGCCAGCAGTAGTGGACTAGCGGCCCAAGAGACCCAGTACTTC TRBV7-9 many TRBJ2-5 TRBD2
CSARGHQGDTEAFF TGCAGTGCTAGGGGGCACCAGGGAGACACTGAAGCTTTCTTT TRBV20-1 few TRBJ1-1 NA
CASSLTGRAAEQYF TGTGCCAGCAGCTTAACGGGGAGGGCCGCCGAGCAGTACTTC TRBV11-2 many TRBJ2-7 TRBD2
CASSPTGQESYEQYF TGCGCCAGCAGCCCGACAGGGCAGGAGTCCTACGAGCAGTACTTC TRBV5-1 many TRBJ2-7 TRBD1
CASSREQGVGYGYTF TGTGCCAGCAGCCGTGAACAGGGGGTCGGCTATGGCTACACCTTC TRBV2 NA TRBJ1-2 TRBD1
CASSRGPEETQYF TGTGCCAGCAGCAGGGGCCCGGAAGAGACCCAGTACTTC TRBV7-3 many TRBJ2-5 NA
CASRSGTGNTEAFF TGTGCCAGCAGATCCGGGACAGGGAACACTGAAGCTTTCTTT TRBV27 many TRBJ1-1 TRBD1
CASKGYEQYF TGTGCCAGCAAGGGCTACGAGCAGTACTTC TRBV6-2/TRBV6-3 few TRBJ2-7 NA
CASSLRQNTEAFF TGTGCCAGCAGTTTGAGACAGAACACTGAAGCTTTCTTT TRBV12-3/TRBV12-4 many TRBJ1-1 NA
CASSPLAGSTDTQYF TGTGCCAGCAGTCCACTAGCGGGGAGCACAGATACGCAGTATTTT TRBV12-3/TRBV12-4 many TRBJ2-3 TRBD2
CASRLDRPFYNEQFF TGTGCCAGCAGACTTGACAGACCCTTCTACAATGAGCAGTTCTTC TRBV7-2 many TRBJ2-1 NA
CSAAAGPDSGNTIYF TGCAGTGCTGCAGCAGGACCCGACTCTGGAAACACCATATATTTT TRBV20-1 NA TRBJ1-3 NA